The 31 T cell receptor beta chains below come from one sample, sequenced in a study of shared clonotypes between healthy human individuals. The repertoire was sequenced with immunoSEQ multiplex PCR; TCRdb's copy has only in-frame clones and lacks some. This sample has a few million clones, with approximately 95% found just once. Sequencing used naive CD4+ T cells sorted from blood. Described subset: CD45RA+ positively selected. The receptor source for this set is a man aged 18 to 29 in good health.

The rearrangement joins TRBV4-1 to TRBJ1-1, with D unclear. In germline, CDR1 is MGHRA, CDR2 YSYEKL. V dropped 0 bases and J dropped 0 bases, with 8 bases sitting between them. The CDR3 runs to 15 residues. The CDR3 region is CASSQEGSLNTEAFF. The CDR3 DNA reads as TGCGCCAGCAGCCAAGAAGGCAGCCTGAACACTGAAGCTTTCTTT.

The rearrangement joins TRBV6-5 to TRBJ1-6, with 9 bases matching TRBD1. The trim removed 2 bases at V and 9 bases at J, leaving 8 bases unmatched. Germline CDR1 MNHEY, CDR2 SVGAGI. This CDR3 is built from 16 residues. The CDR3: CASSYGTGTRTSPLHF. The CDR3 DNA follows: TGTGCCAGCAGTTACGGGACAGGGACTAGGACTTCACCCCTCCACTTT.

This CDR3 is CASIPISGANVLTF. The CDR3 DNA reads TGTGCCAGCATTCCGATTTCTGGGGCCAACGTCCTGACTTTC. The V and J genes are TRBV28 and TRBJ2-6, with D hard to call. The ends were cut back, 7 bases at V and 1 base at J, with 8 bases in the middle. The CDR3 has 14 residues. CDR1 and CDR2 (germline): MDHEN, SYDVKM. Using reference TRBV28 and TRBJ2-6 for the parts outside the CDR3, the full variable domain is DVKVTQSSRYLVKRTGEKVFLECVQDMDHENMFWYRQDPGLGLRLIYFSYDVKMKEKGDIPEGYSVSREKKERFSLILESASTNQTSMYLCASIPISGANVLTFGAGSRLTVL.

In DNA form, the CDR3 reads TGTGCCAGCAGTGAACTACGGGGTACCGGGGAGCTGTTTTTT. Amino acid sequence: CASSELRGTGELFF. The chain combines TRBV2 with TRBJ2-2, with D maybe TRBD2 (5 bases). The CDR3 length is 14 residues. Germline CDR1 is SNHLY and CDR2 is FYNNEI. V lost 2 bases and J 5 bases, leaving 9 bases between the germline ends.

The chain links TRBV11-2 to TRBJ2-7; the match to TRBD2 covers 14 bases. This CDR3 spans 19 amino acids. V shed 3 bases, J shed 0 bases, and the junction held 10 bases outside the gene matches. Germline values: CDR1 SGHAT, CDR2 FQNNGV. Written as DNA, the CDR3 is TGTGCCAGCAGCTTCGGACTAGCGGGAGGTAGGGTAAGCTCCTACGAGCAGTACTTC. Encoded protein: CASSFGLAGGRVSSYEQYF.

Points on this clone: Other nucleotide sequences in the sample specify the same CDR3. V is TRBV7-9 and J is TRBJ2-1; 12 bases line up with TRBD2. Germline V gene lookup returns CDR1 SEHNR and CDR2 FQNEAQ (reference sequence). This CDR3 contains 15 residues. With V trimmed by 4 bases and J by 6 bases, 4 bases remained unmatched. The CDR3 bases are TGTGCCAGCAGCTCACTAGCGGGGGGACGCAATGAGCAGTTCTTC. Its translation: CASSSLAGGRNEQFF. The complete variable domain, with remaining parts taken from reference TRBV7-9 and TRBJ2-1, reads DTGVSQNPRHKITKRGQNVTFRCDPISEHNRLYWYRQTLGQGPEFLTYFQNEAQLEKSRLLSDRFSAERPKGSFSTLEIQRTEQGDSAMYLCASSSLAGGRNEQFFGPGTRLTVL.

The genes are TRBV18 and TRBJ2-5; 7 bases match TRBD2. Germline loops: CDR1 KGHSH, CDR2 LQKENI. J lost 1 base, V lost 3 bases, and 5 bases had no gene match. The CDR3 contains 15 residues. The CDR3 DNA follows: TGTGCCAGCTCACCTGTCTGGGGGGGCCAAGAGACCCAGTACTTC. Encoded protein: CASSPVWGGQETQYF. The entire variable domain, with the rest obtained from reference TRBV18 and TRBJ2-5, is as follows: NAGVMQNPRHLVRRRGQEARLRCSPMKGHSHVYWYRQLPEEGLKFMVYLQKENIIDESGMPKERFSAEFPKEGPSILRIQQVVRGDSAAYFCASSPVWGGQETQYFGPGTRLLVL.

The chain is built from TRBV30 and TRBJ1-4, with TRBD1 matching 10 bases. The junction had 3 bases not matched to a gene; V was cut back by 1 base and J by 7 bases. This CDR3 has 14 residues. Per the germline V gene, CDR1 is GTSNPN and CDR2 is SVGIG (reference sequence). The CDR3 nucleotides read TGTGCCTGGAGTGGGACAGGGGGAAGTGAAAAACTGTTTTTT. It translates to CAWSGTGGSEKLFF. The whole variable domain, filled in from reference TRBV30 and TRBJ1-4, reads SQTIHQWPATLVQPVGSPLSLECTVEGTSNPNLYWYRQAAGRGLQLLFYSVGIGQISSEVPQNLSASRPQDRQFILSSKKLLLSDSGFYLCAWSGTGGSEKLFFGSGTQLSVL.

This clone was detected only once. At the DNA level, this CDR3 is encoded by other sequences in the same sample as well. This chain joins TRBV5-1 and TRBJ2-5, with 13 bases matching TRBD2. CDR3 length: 14 residues. The germline CDR1 and CDR2 sequences are SGHRS and YFSETQ. J was trimmed by 4 bases and V by 3 bases; bases with no gene match: 0. The CDR3 is CASSWTSGGETQYF. CDR3 DNA: TGCGCCAGCAGCTGGACTAGCGGGGGAGAGACCCAGTACTTC.

The count of this clone is one. The V and J genes are TRBV5-6 and TRBJ1-2; D ambiguous. The CDR3 contains 14 residues. The V end was cut by 3 bases, the J end by 8 bases, with 17 bases between. Germline V lookup: CDR1 SGHDT, CDR2 YYEEEE. CDR3 nucleotides: TGTGCCAGCAGCTCTAGCAGGACCATAAGCGGCTACACCTTC. Translation: CASSSSRTISGYTF.

This chain connects TRBV6-6 to TRBJ2-5; TRBD1 matches at 7 bases. J was trimmed by 4 bases and V by 2 bases; bases with no gene match: 4. In germline, CDR1 is MNHNY, CDR2 SVGAGI (reference sequence). The CDR3 runs to 14 residues. The CDR3: CASSYRGQGETQYF. The DNA for the CDR3 is TGTGCCAGCAGTTACAGGGGGCAGGGAGAGACCCAGTACTTC.

This chain links TRBV18 with TRBJ2-3; 10 nucleotides align to TRBD2. The length of the CDR3 is 16 residues. Trimming at V came to 5 bases and at J to 1 base, leaving 6 bases not matched to a gene. In germline, CDR1 is KGHSH, CDR2 LQKENI. The CDR3 is CASSLQGTSGTDTQYF. CDR3 coding DNA: TGTGCCAGCTCATTACAAGGGACTAGCGGCACAGATACGCAGTATTTT.

This clone has just one count. The chain combines TRBV9 with TRBJ1-2; 7 nucleotides agree with TRBD1. The germline CDR1 and CDR2 sequences are SGDLS and YYNGEE. Trimming took 4 bases from V and 4 from J; bases not matched to a gene: 4. The CDR3 totals 13 residues. The CDR3 DNA reads as TGTGCCAGCAGCCCTCAGGGGGGCTATGGCTACACCTTC. It translates to CASSPQGGYGYTF.

This clone was counted between two and nine times. V gene TRBV2 combines with J gene TRBJ1-2; D unclear. Deletions cut 0 bases from V and 2 bases from J, with 13 bases between. The CDR3 runs to 16 residues. Germline CDR1 and CDR2: SNHLY and FYNNEI. CDR3: CASSEAAWAANYGYTF. The DNA of the CDR3 is TGTGCCAGCAGTGAAGCGGCCTGGGCAGCGAACTATGGCTACACCTTC.

J is TRBJ2-5 and V is TRBV9; D is unresolved. Germline V lookup: CDR1 SGDLS, CDR2 YYNGEE. The CDR3 is 13 residues long. Trimming stripped 0 bases from V and 2 bases from J, with 5 bases between. CDR3: CASSVDRQETQYF. In DNA form, the CDR3 reads TGTGCCAGCAGCGTAGACAGACAAGAGACCCAGTACTTC.

J is TRBJ2-1 and V is TRBV5-1, with 10 bases identical to TRBD2. The CDR3 sequence is 18 residues long. Per germline, CDR1 SGHRS and CDR2 YFSETQ. V shed 0 bases, J shed 8 bases, and the junction held 14 bases outside the gene matches. Here the CDR3 reads CASSLDFLLAGVGDEQFF. CDR3 DNA sequence: TGCGCCAGCAGCTTGGATTTTCTCCTAGCGGGAGTTGGGGATGAGCAGTTCTTC.

The J gene is TRBJ1-2, the V gene TRBV5-1, with D tentatively TRBD1 (5 bases). CDR1 is SGHRS, CDR2 YFSETQ, per germline. The CDR3 loop spans 14 amino acids. Trimming removed 3 bases from V and 4 bases from J, with 13 bases in between. The CDR3 loop is CASSSLTATYGYTF. CDR3 bases: TGCGCCAGCAGCTCTCTGACAGCTACCTATGGCTACACCTTC.

The V call is TRBV7-9, the J call TRBJ1-4, with 10 bases matching TRBD1. CDR1 is SEHNR, CDR2 FQNEAQ, per germline (reference sequence). This CDR3 has 15 amino acids. With 5 bases clipped from V and 7 bases from J, the junction kept 7 bases outside the gene matches. The DNA for the CDR3 is TGTGCCAGCAGCACAGGACAGGGGGAAAGTGAAAAACTGTTTTTT. It translates to CASSTGQGESEKLFF.

The chain couples TRBV30 to TRBJ2-7, with TRBD2 matching over 10 bases. This CDR3 spans 14 amino acids. Germline CDR1 GTSNPN, CDR2 SVGIG (reference sequence). CDR3: CSSSGGGPKSVQYF. In DNA, the CDR3 is TGTTCAAGCAGCGGGGGGGGACCGAAAAGTGTGCAGTACTTC.

CDR3: CASRRDRGQAGNTIYF. The CDR3 coding sequence is TGTGCCAGCCGACGGGACAGGGGGCAAGCTGGAAACACCATATATTTT. The rearrangement links TRBV2 to TRBJ1-3; TRBD1 aligns across 12 bases. Germline CDR1 is SNHLY and CDR2 is FYNNEI. CDR3 size: 16 residues. V dropped 8 bases and J dropped 2; count of bases not matched to a gene: 7. Full variable domain (remainder filled in from reference TRBV2 and TRBJ1-3): EPEVTQTPSHQVTQMGQEVILRCVPISNHLYFYWYRQILGQKVEFLVSFYNNEISEKSEIFDDQFSVERPDGSNFTLKIRSTKLEDSAMYFCASRRDRGQAGNTIYFGEGSWLTVV.

The gene calls are TRBV7-6 and TRBJ1-1; unclear D gene. Germline CDR1 SGHVS, CDR2 FNYEAQ. The CDR3 runs 14 residues. V was cut by 5 bases and J by 4 bases, with 14 bases left in between. The CDR3 here is CASSPTEGSTEAFF. The CDR3 nucleotides are TGTGCCAGCAGCCCAACAGAGGGATCCACTGAAGCTTTCTTT.

The chain has TRBV7-2 and TRBJ2-7; possible D gene TRBD2, 5 bases. This CDR3 region has 15 residues. CDR1 and CDR2 from the germline V gene are SGHTA and FQGNSA. Trimming took 1 base from V and 1 from J, leaving 11 bases between them. CDR3 region: CASSLGPADSYEQYF. In nucleotides, the CDR3 is TGTGCCAGCAGCTTAGGCCCAGCGGATTCCTACGAGCAGTACTTC.

The chain uses TRBV13 and TRBJ1-2, with D possibly matching TRBD1 (6 bases). This CDR3 has 13 amino acids. The germline V gene has CDR1 PRHDT and CDR2 FYEKMQ (reference sequence). Trimming removed 7 bases at V and 8 bases at J, with 17 bases between. This CDR3 is CASIFRGRKGYTF. DNA for the CDR3: TGTGCCAGCATCTTTCGGGGGCGCAAAGGCTACACCTTC.

The rearrangement links TRBV19 to TRBJ1-2; 7 bases fit TRBD1. This CDR3 region has 17 residues. Trimming took 8 bases from V and 2 from J; bases not matched to a gene: 17. Germline assignment: CDR1 LNHDA and CDR2 SQIVND (reference sequence). The CDR3 sequence: CASHEPGTAKANYGYTF. Here the CDR3 DNA reads TGTGCCAGTCACGAACCCGGGACAGCCAAAGCCAACTATGGCTACACCTTC.

As regards this clone: The same CDR3 can be traced to other DNA sequences in this sample. The genes are TRBV6-5 and TRBJ1-6; D may be TRBD1 (6 bases). V was shortened by 6 bases and J by 2 bases, with 11 bases between the two germline ends. CDR1 and CDR2 from the germline V gene are MNHEY and SVGAGI. The CDR3 is made up of 15 amino acids. This CDR3 is CASRADRAYNSPLHF. For the CDR3, the DNA is TGTGCCAGCAGGGCGGACAGAGCCTATAATTCACCCCTCCACTTT.

The chain is built from TRBV25-1 and TRBJ1-1; D is perhaps TRBD1 (5 bases). This CDR3 has 13 residues. Germline V gene sequence: CDR1 MGHDK, CDR2 SYGVNS. Trimming removed 5 bases at V and 7 bases at J, with 14 bases between. DNA for the CDR3: TGTGCCAGCAGTAGCTTTACAGGTTTTGAAGCTTTCTTT. It translates to CASSSFTGFEAFF.

The chain has TRBV5-4 and TRBJ2-7; D remains ambiguous. Germline V gene sequence: CDR1 SGHNT, CDR2 YYREEE (reference sequence). Trimming left V 0 bases short and J 5 bases short, with 9 bases between. The CDR3 is 13 amino acids. The CDR3: CASSLVGVNEQYF. Here the CDR3 DNA reads TGTGCCAGCAGCTTGGTTGGGGTCAACGAGCAGTACTTC.

CDR3 in amino acids: CASGLTGDTASYTF. In nucleotides, the CDR3 is TGTGCTAGTGGTTTGACGGGGGACACCGCAAGCTACACCTTC. The chain employs TRBV12-5 and TRBJ1-2; D might be TRBD1 (6 bases). The germline V gene encodes CDR1 LGHNT and CDR2 FRNRAP. The CDR3 has 14 residues. V was trimmed by 2 bases and J by 9 bases, leaving 16 bases between them.

V is TRBV6-6 and J is TRBJ1-5, with D unresolved. The length of the CDR3 is 15 residues. Germline assignment: CDR1 MNHNY and CDR2 SVGAGI (reference sequence). Deletions cut 6 bases from V and 5 bases from J, with 17 bases between. CDR3 sequence reads: CASSPPATSDQPQHF. DNA for the CDR3: TGTGCCAGCAGCCCGCCCGCCACGTCCGATCAGCCCCAGCATTTT.

J is TRBJ2-1 and V is TRBV7-2, with 11 bases identical to TRBD2. J lost 7 bases, V lost 3 bases, and 8 bases had no gene match. The CDR3 is 16 residues long. Germline loops: CDR1 SGHTA, CDR2 FQGNSA. The CDR3 loop reads CASSFLLAGVWNEQFF. CDR3 in DNA: TGTGCCAGCAGCTTCCTACTAGCGGGAGTGTGGAATGAGCAGTTCTTC.

The chain employs TRBV18 and TRBJ2-7; D not resolved. The germline gives CDR1 KGHSH, CDR2 LQKENI. This CDR3 spans 15 amino acids. Trimming cost V 0 bases and J 2 bases, with 11 bases left between them. Written as DNA, the CDR3 is TGTGCCAGCTCACCACCCCGGACCGCTCCCTACGAGCAGTACTTC. Residues: CASSPPRTAPYEQYF. Full variable domain (missing parts from reference TRBV18 and TRBJ2-7): NAGVMQNPRHLVRRRGQEARLRCSPMKGHSHVYWYRQLPEEGLKFMVYLQKENIIDESGMPKERFSAEFPKEGPSILRIQQVVRGDSAAYFCASSPPRTAPYEQYFGPGTRLTVT.